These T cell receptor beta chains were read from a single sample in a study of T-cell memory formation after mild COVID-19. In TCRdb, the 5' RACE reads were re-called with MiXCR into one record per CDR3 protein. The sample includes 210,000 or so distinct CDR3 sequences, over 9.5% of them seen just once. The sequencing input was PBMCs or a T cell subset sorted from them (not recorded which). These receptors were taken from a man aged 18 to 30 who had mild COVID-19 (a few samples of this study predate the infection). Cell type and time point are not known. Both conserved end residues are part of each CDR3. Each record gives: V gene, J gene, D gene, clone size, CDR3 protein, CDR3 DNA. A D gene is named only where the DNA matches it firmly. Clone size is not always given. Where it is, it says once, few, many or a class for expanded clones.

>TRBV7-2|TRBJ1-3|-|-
CASSLAPLTGNTIYF
TGTGCCAGCAGCTTAGCGCCACTGACTGGAAACACCATATATTTT
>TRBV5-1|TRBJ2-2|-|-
CASSSQAWAGELFF
TGCGCCAGCAGCTCTCAGGCGTGGGCCGGGGAGCTGTTTTTT
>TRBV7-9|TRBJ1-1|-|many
CASRLPTGPEAFF
TGTGCCAGCAGACTCCCGACGGGGCCTGAAGCTTTCTTT
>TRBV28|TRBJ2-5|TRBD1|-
CASSNYRGAQETQYF
TGTGCCAGCAGCAACTACAGGGGAGCCCAAGAGACCCAGTACTTC
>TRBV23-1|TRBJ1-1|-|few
CASSTGTNTEAFF
TGCGCCAGCAGCACCGGGACCAACACTGAAGCTTTCTTT
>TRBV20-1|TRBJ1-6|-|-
CSARVQGDSPLHF
TGCAGTGCTAGAGTGCAGGGCGATTCACCCCTCCACTTT
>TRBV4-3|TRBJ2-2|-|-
CASSQEVQGRTGELFF
TGCGCCAGCAGCCAAGAGGTCCAAGGGAGAACCGGGGAGCTGTTTTTT
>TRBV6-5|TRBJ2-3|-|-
CASSYPRIRTDTQYF
TGTGCCAGCAGTTACCCGAGGATCCGCACAGATACGCAGTATTTT
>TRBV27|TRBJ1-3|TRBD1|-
CASRNRGGNTIYF
TGTGCCAGCAGAAACAGGGGAGGCAACACCATATATTTT
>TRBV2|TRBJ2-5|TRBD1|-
CASSMDRNQETQYF
TGTGCCAGCAGCATGGACAGGAACCAAGAGACCCAGTACTTC
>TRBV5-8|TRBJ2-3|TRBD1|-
CASSNTGETQYF
TGTGCCAGCAGCAATACAGGGGAAACGCAGTATTTT
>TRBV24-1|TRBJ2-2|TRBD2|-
CATSASGAGELFF
TGTGCCACCAGTGCTAGCGGAGCCGGGGAGCTGTTTTTT
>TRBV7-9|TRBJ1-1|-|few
CASSLFGLLEAFF
TGTGCCAGCAGCTTATTTGGCCTGCTTGAAGCTTTCTTT
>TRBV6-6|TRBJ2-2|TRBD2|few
CASSYAGRETGELFF
TGTGCCAGCAGTTACGCAGGGCGGGAGACCGGGGAGCTGTTTTTT
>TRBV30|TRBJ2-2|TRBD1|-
CAWSSMTGRVGELFF
TGTGCCTGGAGTTCAATGACAGGGCGCGTCGGGGAGCTGTTTTTT
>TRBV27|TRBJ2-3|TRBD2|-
CASKISGGNTQYF
TGTGCCAGCAAAATTAGCGGGGGTAATACGCAGTATTTT
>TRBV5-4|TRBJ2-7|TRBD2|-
CASSRPGLAGSSYEQYF
TGTGCCAGCAGTCGGCCGGGTCTAGCGGGGTCTTCCTACGAGCAGTACTTC
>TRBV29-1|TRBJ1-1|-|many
CMVEQGPMNTEAFF
TGCATGGTCGAGCAGGGACCGATGAACACTGAAGCTTTCTTT
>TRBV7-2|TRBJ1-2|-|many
CASSSRGSNGYTF
TGTGCCAGCAGCTCAAGGGGGAGCAATGGCTACACCTTC
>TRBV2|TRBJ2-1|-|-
CASWSESSYNEQFF
TGTGCCAGCTGGTCCGAAAGCTCCTACAATGAGCAGTTCTTC
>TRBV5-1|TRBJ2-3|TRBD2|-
CASSLTSGVDTQYF
TGCGCCAGCAGCCTGACTAGCGGGGTAGATACGCAGTATTTT
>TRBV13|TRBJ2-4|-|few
CASSLTQGRTGRPNIQYF
TGTGCCAGCAGCTTAACTCAGGGGAGGACGGGGCGACCAAACATTCAGTACTTC
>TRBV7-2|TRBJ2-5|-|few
CASSLSAGPQETQYF
TGTGCCAGCAGCTTAAGTGCGGGGCCCCAAGAGACCCAGTACTTC
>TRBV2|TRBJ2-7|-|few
CASSSRQSSYEQYF
TGTGCCAGCAGTTCCAGACAAAGCTCCTACGAGCAGTACTTC
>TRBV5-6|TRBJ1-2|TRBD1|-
CASSPLDRGWYTF
TGTGCAAGCAGCCCTCTAGACAGGGGATGGTACACCTTC
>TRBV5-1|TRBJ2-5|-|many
CASSGDQETQYF
TGCGCCAGCAGCGGGGACCAAGAGACCCAGTACTTC
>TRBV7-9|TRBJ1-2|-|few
CASSFRGADYGYTF
TGTGCCAGCAGCTTTCGGGGGGCGGACTATGGCTACACCTTC
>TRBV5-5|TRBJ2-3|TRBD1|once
CASSFRWDRGTDTQYF
TGTGCCAGCAGCTTCCGGTGGGACAGGGGCACAGATACGCAGTATTTT
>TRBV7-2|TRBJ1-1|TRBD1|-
CASSSPGQGYHTEAFF
TGTGCCAGCAGCTCGCCGGGACAGGGTTATCACACTGAAGCTTTCTTT